Here is one TCR beta chain with its context. This clonotype has only one observation. This receptor's antigen is unknown. The junction and the germline gene differ at one end; a read error may be behind it. Without any cell sorting, total RNA and DNA were co-extracted from roughly 21-30 mg of bulk tissue using the AllPrep DNA/RNA mini kit. Between November 2015 and 2016, 4 or 5 patients in China with histopathologically diagnosed primary liver carcinoma had surgical resection. Chronic HBV infection was present in the patients, and the patients were treatment-naive at sampling. Five spatially separated regions were sampled from each tumor: the superior, inferior, left-lateral and right-lateral poles, plus the tumor centre. Histological examination found more than 75% viable tumor cells in every tumor sample. Pieces of fresh tumor and adjacent tissue were cut in half, with one half kept in RNAlater at -80 degrees C and the other half sent for histology.

The CDR3 sequence holds 17 residues, the cysteine and phenylalanine included. The entry retains the CDR3 DNA only, 51 bases that are in frame from base 1. The germline V gene (reference sequence) provides CDR1 SEHNR and CDR2 FQNEAQ. These data originate in a study of tumor-infiltrating lymphocytes in primary liver carcinoma (dated by TCRdb to between 2016 and 2019). Some background on the complete study: Of the five patients, three men and two women aged 30 to 69 years, four had hepatocellular carcinoma and one had combined HCC and intrahepatic cholangiocarcinoma. To link TCRbeta repertoire diversity with the local molecular phenotype, the roughly 26 tumor region samples were profiled using Agilent mRNA microarrays. A total of approximately 35 specimens from 5 patients underwent TCRbeta repertoire sequencing, comprising around 25 tumor regions, 5 adjacent noncancerous liver tissues and 5 peripheral blood samples. Each sample produced about 3.5 to 7.13 million productive TCRbeta reads, and read depth showed no significant difference between tissue types. The study combined TCRbeta repertoire sequencing, expression microarrays and whole-exome sequencing across five regions of each liver tumor, with adjacent normal tissue and blood. The five patients had tumors staged T1-T3 N0M0, with maximum diameters ranging from 4.2 to 10 cm. Repertoires from technical replicates were highly reproducible, with mean shared-clone rates about 0.86 and correlation coefficients above 0.95. What the study reported, not specific to this receptor: Pairs of tumor regions showed greater repertoire overlap (mean about 36%) than tumor-adjacent pairs (17%) or tumor-blood pairs (roughly 14%), which is consistent with antigen-driven expansion. Because only the TCR beta chain was sequenced and unpaired alpha chains were not captured, true repertoire diversity is likely underestimated. With just five or six patients in the study, the authors point out that the findings should be validated in a larger study. Since the samples were bulk and unsorted, there was no way to compare CD4+ and CD8+ T cell repertoires. Only about 8-25% of top clones were found in all five regions of a tumor, suggesting spatial heterogeneity of tumor-infiltrating T cells. Compared with blood, tumors had a significantly larger share of the repertoire taken up by the top 250 clones (p = 0.039).

Starting from 500 to 650 ng total RNA, TCRbeta-specific cDNA was produced by reverse transcription with a constant-region primer and ProtoScript II reverse transcriptase. TCRbeta libraries were built with three nested multiplex PCR rounds, a slightly modified ARM-PCR procedure. Each of the first two PCR rounds ran for approximately 9 cycles and used multiplex TRBV1-TRBV30 forward primers together with a Cbeta reverse primer. A final 25-cycle PCR with Deep VentR polymerase added sample barcodes and Illumina adapters. Before sequencing, amplicons between 200 and 500 bp were purified from gel using a QIAquick gel extraction kit. An Illumina HiSeq 2500 was used to sequence the TCRbeta amplicons, generating 250-bp paired-end reads. The authors' pipeline ran thus. Trimmomatic v0.33 was used to quality-trim the reads, and FLASH v1.2.11 was used to merge paired reads so that full CDR3 sequences could be recovered. MiGEC v1.2.1b assigned V, D and J germline segments to the rearranged TCRbeta sequences. Clonotype statistics and Shannon-Wiener diversity indices were calculated with VDJtools v1.0.0. Except for diversity analysis, only the 250 most abundant clonotypes of each sample were used in subsequent analyses to reduce sampling bias. The public reads were reanalyzed by TCRdb: fastp trimming at Q25, MiXCR alignment, in-frame beta chains only. Duplicate CDR3 protein sequences are folded into a single record with the most common DNA and genes. Clone size and V and J calls follow TCRdb, not the original study. The sample contains 100,000 or so distinct CDR3 sequences, about 67% of them found a single time. 10% to 15% of the sample lies in the top ten.

The sample taken for sequencing was liver tumor tissue from sampling region 2. In the paper's terms, the cell subset or site label means: tumor region T2, inferior pole. The rearranged chain carries TRBV7-9 and TRBJ2-2, with TRBD1 as a weak D call on 6 bases. The clonotype originates from a woman aged 60-70 years with primary liver carcinoma and hepatitis B virus infection. The encoded CDR3 is CPSSPQGTRANTGELFF. The base sequence is TGTCCCAGCAGCCCCCAGGGGACAAGGGCGAACACCGGGGAGCTGTTTTTT.